Shown below are 14 T cell receptor beta chains from a single sample sequenced in a study of cytomegalovirus exposure and HLA in healthy donors. PCR was performed using 60 Vbeta and 13 Jbeta primers. TCRdb keeps only in-frame clones here, not all; method: immunoSEQ multiplex PCR. This table holds under 150,000 clones, more than 70% found once. Source material: PBMCs. Source of these receptors: a male donor in good health and CMV-seronegative.

The chain joins TRBV30 to TRBJ1-2, with TRBD1 as a possible D gene (5 bases). The CDR3 totals 14 residues. In germline, CDR1 is GTSNPN, CDR2 SVGIG (reference sequence). The V end lost 8 bases, the J end lost 3 bases, and 19 bases lay between the germline ends. The CDR3 protein is CAGKQDKGHYGYTF. The CDR3 DNA reads TGTGCCGGGAAACAGGATAAGGGCCACTATGGCTACACCTTC.

The rearrangement joins TRBV19 to TRBJ1-6, with no clear D. Trimming pared 5 bases from V and 9 bases from J, leaving 8 bases between. CDR3 length equals 12 residues. The V gene's germline CDR1 is LNHDA and CDR2 SQIVND (reference sequence). The CDR3 protein is CASSLLSSPLHF. CDR3 DNA sequence: TGTGCCAGTAGTCTACTGAGTTCACCCCTCCACTTT.

The V call is TRBV30, the J call TRBJ1-1; D might be TRBD1 (6 bases). The germline CDR1 and CDR2 sequences are GTSNPN and SVGIG (reference sequence). The CDR3 totals 15 residues. V gave up 2 bases and J gave up 1 base, with 14 bases separating them. This CDR3 reads CAWSSPGHANTEAFF. DNA of the CDR3: TGTGCCTGGAGTAGCCCGGGACACGCGAACACTGAAGCTTTCTTT.

The table lists this clone with a few counts. The chain links TRBV4-3 to TRBJ1-4; TRBD1 aligns across 7 bases. CDR1 LGHNA and CDR2 YSLEER come from the germline V gene. Trimming at V came to 3 bases and at J to 8 bases, leaving 6 bases not matched to a gene. The CDR3 contains 14 residues. The CDR3 loop reads CASSQGQNWEKLFF. Here the CDR3 DNA reads TGCGCCAGCAGCCAGGGACAGAACTGGGAAAAACTGTTTTTT.

V is TRBV30 and J is TRBJ1-2, with TRBD1 as a possible D gene (5 bases). This CDR3 has 11 amino acids. Germline CDR1 reads GTSNPN; CDR2 reads SVGIG (reference sequence). Trimming took off 5 bases at V and 5 bases at J, with 9 bases between the two ends. The CDR3 loop reads CAWGREYGYTF. In nucleotides, the CDR3 is TGTGCCTGGGGCAGGGAATATGGCTACACCTTC.

This chain connects TRBV4-2 to TRBJ2-5; TRBD2 matches 8 bases. CDR1 is LGHNA and CDR2 is YNFKEQ in the germline V gene. The CDR3 is 15 residues long. J was trimmed by 4 bases and V by 0 bases; bases with no gene match: 4. The CDR3 sequence is CASSQEGAGGETQYF. In DNA form, the CDR3 reads TGTGCCAGCAGCCAAGAAGGCGCGGGGGGAGAGACCCAGTACTTC.

Only a few counts were recorded for this clone. V gene TRBV5-6 combines with J gene TRBJ1-1; 9 nucleotides agree with TRBD1. The ends lost 4 bases at V and 11 bases at J; junction bases unmatched: 9. Germline assignment: CDR1 SGHDT and CDR2 YYEEEE. The CDR3 is 13 residues long. CDR3 nucleotide sequence: TGTGCCAGCAGCGGGGACAGGGACTATGGGGCTTTCTTT. Translating gives CASSGDRDYGAFF.

This clone appeared a single time. This chain joins TRBV4-1 and TRBJ1-1; TRBD1 matches at 8 bases. CDR1 MGHRA and CDR2 YSYEKL come from the germline V gene. The CDR3 spans 16 residues. V lost 0 bases, J lost 5 bases, and 8 bases stayed unmatched. CDR3 nucleotides: TGCGCCAGCAGCCAAGATCCCGGACAGGGTGAAACTGAAGCTTTCTTT. Translating gives CASSQDPGQGETEAFF.

The gene calls are TRBV30 and TRBJ2-1; 10 bases are a match to TRBD2. The CDR3 sequence is 17 residues long. With 8 bases clipped from V and 0 bases from J, the junction kept 13 bases outside the gene matches. Looked up from germline, CDR1 is GTSNPN and CDR2 is SVGIG (reference sequence). In nucleotides, the CDR3 is TGTGCCCTCCACCTAGCGGGGGCCCGGAGCTCCTACAATGAGCAGTTCTTC. Its protein product is CALHLAGARSSYNEQFF.

A single count supports this clone. CDR3 coding DNA: TGCGCCAGCAGCTTGGATGCGGGAACCTCCTACGAGCAGTACTTC. The encoded protein is CASSLDAGTSYEQYF. The chain links TRBV5-1 to TRBJ2-7; TRBD2 is a possible D gene (6 bases). CDR3 length: 15 amino acids. Germline V CDR1 and CDR2: SGHRS, YFSETQ. Trimming pared 0 bases from V and 0 bases from J, leaving 10 bases between.

The CDR3 DNA follows: TGTGCCAGTAAGCGACAGTACACTGAAGCTTTCTTT. This encodes CASKRQYTEAFF. The rearrangement joins TRBV19 to TRBJ1-1; TRBD1 is a possible D gene (5 bases). The CDR3 runs 12 residues. CDR1 and CDR2 (germline): LNHDA, SQIVND (reference sequence). V dropped 7 bases and J dropped 3 bases, with 9 bases sitting between them.

This clone was observed a handful of times. The V gene is TRBV21-1, the J gene TRBJ1-5; the listed D gene, TRBD1, was not tested against the DNA. TRBV21-1 is given as a pseudogene. This CDR3 is 16 amino acids long. The CDR3 region is CASSSTGTGRQAPQHF. The CDR3 bases are TGTGCCAGCAGCAGCACCGGGACAGGGCGTCAGGCGCCCCAGCATTTT.

The chain is built from TRBV6-1 and TRBJ2-7; TRBD2 might be the D (5 bases). The CDR3 runs 14 residues. CDR1 and CDR2 from the germline V gene are MNHNS and SASEGT. V was shortened by 1 base and J by 0 bases, with 7 bases between the two germline ends. This CDR3 is CASSEVGVSYEQYF. DNA for the CDR3: TGTGCCAGCAGTGAAGTCGGGGTCTCCTACGAGCAGTACTTC.

The V gene is TRBV27, the J gene TRBJ2-7; tentatively, D is TRBD2 (6 bases). The germline V and J ends were trimmed by 8 bases and 4 bases, with 18 bases remaining between them. Per germline, CDR1 MNHEY and CDR2 SMNVEV (reference sequence). This CDR3 spans 14 amino acids. The CDR3 is CASGPDGGFYEQYF. DNA of the CDR3: TGTGCCAGCGGCCCCGATGGGGGGTTTTACGAGCAGTACTTC.